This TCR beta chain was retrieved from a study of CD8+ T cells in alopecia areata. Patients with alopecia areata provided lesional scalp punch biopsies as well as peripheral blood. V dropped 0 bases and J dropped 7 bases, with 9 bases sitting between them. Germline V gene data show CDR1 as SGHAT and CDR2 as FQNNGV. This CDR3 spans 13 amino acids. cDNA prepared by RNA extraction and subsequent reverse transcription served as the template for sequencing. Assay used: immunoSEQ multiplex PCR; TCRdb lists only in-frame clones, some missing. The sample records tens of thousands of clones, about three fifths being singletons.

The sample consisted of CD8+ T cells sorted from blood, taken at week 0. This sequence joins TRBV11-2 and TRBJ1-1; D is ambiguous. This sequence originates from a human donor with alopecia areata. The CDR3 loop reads CASSLEQHHEAFF. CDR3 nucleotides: TGTGCCAGCAGCTTAGAACAGCACCATGAAGCTTTCTTT.